This entry concerns a single T cell receptor beta chain. Trimming took off 0 bases at V and 5 bases at J, with 5 bases between the two ends. Germline values: CDR1 SGHDT, CDR2 YYEEEE. The CDR3 spans 12 residues. The protocol was immunoSEQ multiplex PCR, while the TCRdb copy is restricted to in-frame clones and leaves out a portion. The sample includes about 77,000 clones, more than 75% of them seen just once. The data were taken from a study of blood T cell repertoires in COVID-19. Material: peripheral blood. The receptor comes from a woman over 75 with active or convalescent COVID-19. The chain joins TRBV5-6 to TRBJ1-1; no firm D call. The CDR3: CASSLADTEAFF. The CDR3 nucleotides are TGTGCCAGCAGCTTGGCAGATACTGAAGCTTTCTTT.